This T cell receptor beta chain was profiled in a study of graft-versus-host responses after intestinal transplantation. Looking at the study overall: Transplantation in recipients was multivisceral, liver-intestinal, or isolated intestinal. All of the recipients had induction that used anti-thymocyte globulin, then tacrolimus and steroids for three to four years.

About this clone: As yet, its antigen is unknown.

The CDR3 covers 12 residues. Per germline, CDR1 LGHNA and CDR2 YSLEER. The germline V and J ends were trimmed by 1 base and 4 bases, with 2 bases remaining between them. Profiling relied on immunoSEQ multiplex PCR, and the TCRdb table lists in-frame clones only, not all of them. This table has about 110,000 clones, 85% to 95% appearing once. Study conclusions and caveats: Recipient marrow showed GvH clones, some seen first in ileum or blood. Declining HvG levels early post-transplant were linked to peak circulating GvH clone levels.

Material: unstimulated CD8+ T cells sorted from spleen or lymph node cells, obtained before transplant. The rearrangement links TRBV4-3 to TRBJ2-1; D uncertain. The sequence came from a human donor who was the organ donor for an intestinal transplant. The CDR3 region has the DNA TGCGCCAGCAGCCAAGCATACAATGAGCAGTTCTTC. Translation: CASSQAYNEQFF.